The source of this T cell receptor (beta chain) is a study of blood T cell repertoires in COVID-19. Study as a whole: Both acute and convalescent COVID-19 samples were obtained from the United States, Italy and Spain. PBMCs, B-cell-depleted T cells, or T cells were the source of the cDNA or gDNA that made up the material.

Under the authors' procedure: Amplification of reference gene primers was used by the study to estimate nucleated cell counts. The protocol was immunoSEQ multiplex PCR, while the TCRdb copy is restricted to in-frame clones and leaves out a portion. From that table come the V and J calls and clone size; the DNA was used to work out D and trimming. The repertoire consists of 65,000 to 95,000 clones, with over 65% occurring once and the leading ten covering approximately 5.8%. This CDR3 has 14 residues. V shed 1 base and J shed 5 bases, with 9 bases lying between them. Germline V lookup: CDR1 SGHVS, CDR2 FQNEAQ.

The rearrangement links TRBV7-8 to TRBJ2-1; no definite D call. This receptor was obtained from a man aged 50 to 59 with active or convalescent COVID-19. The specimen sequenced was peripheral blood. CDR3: CASSLGGYNNEQFF. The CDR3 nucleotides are TGTGCCAGCAGCTTAGGCGGCTACAACAATGAGCAGTTCTTC.